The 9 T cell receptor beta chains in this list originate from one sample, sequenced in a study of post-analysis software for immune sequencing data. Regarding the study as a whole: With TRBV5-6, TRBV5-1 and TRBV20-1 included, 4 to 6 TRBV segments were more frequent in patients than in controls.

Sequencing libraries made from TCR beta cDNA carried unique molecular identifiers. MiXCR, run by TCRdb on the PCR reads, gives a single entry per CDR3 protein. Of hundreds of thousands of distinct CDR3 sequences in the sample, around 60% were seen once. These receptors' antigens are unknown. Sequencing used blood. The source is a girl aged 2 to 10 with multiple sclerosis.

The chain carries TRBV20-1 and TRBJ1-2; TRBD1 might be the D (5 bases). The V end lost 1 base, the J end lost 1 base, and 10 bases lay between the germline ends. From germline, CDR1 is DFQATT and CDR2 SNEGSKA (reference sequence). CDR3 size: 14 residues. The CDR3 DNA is TGCAGTGCTAGAGTTCGGGGCCGTAACTATGGCTACACCTTC. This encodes CSARVRGRNYGYTF.

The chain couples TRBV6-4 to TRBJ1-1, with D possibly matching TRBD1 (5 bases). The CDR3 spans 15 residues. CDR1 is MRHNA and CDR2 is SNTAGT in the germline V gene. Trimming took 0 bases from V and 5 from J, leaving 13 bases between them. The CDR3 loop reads CASSDSTTGETEAFF. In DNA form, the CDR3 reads TGTGCCAGCAGTGACTCTACCACGGGGGAGACTGAAGCTTTCTTT.

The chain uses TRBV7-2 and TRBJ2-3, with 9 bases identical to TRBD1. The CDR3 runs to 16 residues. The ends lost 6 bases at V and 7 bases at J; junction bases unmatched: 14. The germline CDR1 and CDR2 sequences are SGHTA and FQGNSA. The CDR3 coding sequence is TGTGCCAGCAGGGGGGGGGGGACAGGGACCCTCCATACGCAGTATTTT. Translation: CASRGGGTGTLHTQYF.

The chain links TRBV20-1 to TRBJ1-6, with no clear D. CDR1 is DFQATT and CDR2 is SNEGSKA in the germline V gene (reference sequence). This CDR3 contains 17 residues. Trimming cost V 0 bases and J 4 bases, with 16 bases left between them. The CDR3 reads CSARDQASEVYNSPLHF. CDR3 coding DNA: TGCAGTGCTAGAGACCAGGCATCCGAAGTGTATAATTCACCCCTCCACTTT.

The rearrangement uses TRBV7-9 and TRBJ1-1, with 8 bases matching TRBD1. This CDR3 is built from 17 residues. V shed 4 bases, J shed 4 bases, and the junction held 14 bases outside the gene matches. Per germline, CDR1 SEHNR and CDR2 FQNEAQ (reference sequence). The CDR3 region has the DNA TGTGCCAGCAGCTCTAAATGGGACAGGAAGGTAGGCACTGAAGCTTTCTTT. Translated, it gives CASSSKWDRKVGTEAFF.

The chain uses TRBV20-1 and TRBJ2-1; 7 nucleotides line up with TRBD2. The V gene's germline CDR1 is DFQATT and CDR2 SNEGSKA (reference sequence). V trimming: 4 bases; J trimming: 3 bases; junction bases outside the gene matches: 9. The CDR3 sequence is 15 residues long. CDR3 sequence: CSAMPGLRIYNEQFF. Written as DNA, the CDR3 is TGCAGTGCTATGCCGGGACTACGAATCTACAATGAGCAGTTCTTC.

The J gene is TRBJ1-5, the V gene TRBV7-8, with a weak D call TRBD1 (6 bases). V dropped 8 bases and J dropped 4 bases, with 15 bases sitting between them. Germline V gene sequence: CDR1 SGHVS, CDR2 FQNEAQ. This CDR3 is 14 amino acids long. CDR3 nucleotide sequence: TGTGCCAGCGGCGGGGGGGCCGGTAATCAGCCCCAGCATTTT. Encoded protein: CASGGGAGNQPQHF.

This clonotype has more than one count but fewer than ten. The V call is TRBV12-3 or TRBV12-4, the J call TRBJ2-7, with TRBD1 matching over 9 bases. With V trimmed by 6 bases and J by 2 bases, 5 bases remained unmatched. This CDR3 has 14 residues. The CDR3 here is CASRVRQGAYEQYF. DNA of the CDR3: TGTGCCAGCAGAGTCCGACAGGGGGCCTACGAGCAGTACTTC.

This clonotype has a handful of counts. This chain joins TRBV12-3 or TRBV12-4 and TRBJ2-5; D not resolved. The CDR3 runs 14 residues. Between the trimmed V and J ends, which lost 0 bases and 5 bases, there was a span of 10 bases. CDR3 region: CASSLALKVETQYF. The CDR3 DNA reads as TGTGCCAGCAGTTTAGCGCTCAAGGTGGAGACCCAGTACTTC.